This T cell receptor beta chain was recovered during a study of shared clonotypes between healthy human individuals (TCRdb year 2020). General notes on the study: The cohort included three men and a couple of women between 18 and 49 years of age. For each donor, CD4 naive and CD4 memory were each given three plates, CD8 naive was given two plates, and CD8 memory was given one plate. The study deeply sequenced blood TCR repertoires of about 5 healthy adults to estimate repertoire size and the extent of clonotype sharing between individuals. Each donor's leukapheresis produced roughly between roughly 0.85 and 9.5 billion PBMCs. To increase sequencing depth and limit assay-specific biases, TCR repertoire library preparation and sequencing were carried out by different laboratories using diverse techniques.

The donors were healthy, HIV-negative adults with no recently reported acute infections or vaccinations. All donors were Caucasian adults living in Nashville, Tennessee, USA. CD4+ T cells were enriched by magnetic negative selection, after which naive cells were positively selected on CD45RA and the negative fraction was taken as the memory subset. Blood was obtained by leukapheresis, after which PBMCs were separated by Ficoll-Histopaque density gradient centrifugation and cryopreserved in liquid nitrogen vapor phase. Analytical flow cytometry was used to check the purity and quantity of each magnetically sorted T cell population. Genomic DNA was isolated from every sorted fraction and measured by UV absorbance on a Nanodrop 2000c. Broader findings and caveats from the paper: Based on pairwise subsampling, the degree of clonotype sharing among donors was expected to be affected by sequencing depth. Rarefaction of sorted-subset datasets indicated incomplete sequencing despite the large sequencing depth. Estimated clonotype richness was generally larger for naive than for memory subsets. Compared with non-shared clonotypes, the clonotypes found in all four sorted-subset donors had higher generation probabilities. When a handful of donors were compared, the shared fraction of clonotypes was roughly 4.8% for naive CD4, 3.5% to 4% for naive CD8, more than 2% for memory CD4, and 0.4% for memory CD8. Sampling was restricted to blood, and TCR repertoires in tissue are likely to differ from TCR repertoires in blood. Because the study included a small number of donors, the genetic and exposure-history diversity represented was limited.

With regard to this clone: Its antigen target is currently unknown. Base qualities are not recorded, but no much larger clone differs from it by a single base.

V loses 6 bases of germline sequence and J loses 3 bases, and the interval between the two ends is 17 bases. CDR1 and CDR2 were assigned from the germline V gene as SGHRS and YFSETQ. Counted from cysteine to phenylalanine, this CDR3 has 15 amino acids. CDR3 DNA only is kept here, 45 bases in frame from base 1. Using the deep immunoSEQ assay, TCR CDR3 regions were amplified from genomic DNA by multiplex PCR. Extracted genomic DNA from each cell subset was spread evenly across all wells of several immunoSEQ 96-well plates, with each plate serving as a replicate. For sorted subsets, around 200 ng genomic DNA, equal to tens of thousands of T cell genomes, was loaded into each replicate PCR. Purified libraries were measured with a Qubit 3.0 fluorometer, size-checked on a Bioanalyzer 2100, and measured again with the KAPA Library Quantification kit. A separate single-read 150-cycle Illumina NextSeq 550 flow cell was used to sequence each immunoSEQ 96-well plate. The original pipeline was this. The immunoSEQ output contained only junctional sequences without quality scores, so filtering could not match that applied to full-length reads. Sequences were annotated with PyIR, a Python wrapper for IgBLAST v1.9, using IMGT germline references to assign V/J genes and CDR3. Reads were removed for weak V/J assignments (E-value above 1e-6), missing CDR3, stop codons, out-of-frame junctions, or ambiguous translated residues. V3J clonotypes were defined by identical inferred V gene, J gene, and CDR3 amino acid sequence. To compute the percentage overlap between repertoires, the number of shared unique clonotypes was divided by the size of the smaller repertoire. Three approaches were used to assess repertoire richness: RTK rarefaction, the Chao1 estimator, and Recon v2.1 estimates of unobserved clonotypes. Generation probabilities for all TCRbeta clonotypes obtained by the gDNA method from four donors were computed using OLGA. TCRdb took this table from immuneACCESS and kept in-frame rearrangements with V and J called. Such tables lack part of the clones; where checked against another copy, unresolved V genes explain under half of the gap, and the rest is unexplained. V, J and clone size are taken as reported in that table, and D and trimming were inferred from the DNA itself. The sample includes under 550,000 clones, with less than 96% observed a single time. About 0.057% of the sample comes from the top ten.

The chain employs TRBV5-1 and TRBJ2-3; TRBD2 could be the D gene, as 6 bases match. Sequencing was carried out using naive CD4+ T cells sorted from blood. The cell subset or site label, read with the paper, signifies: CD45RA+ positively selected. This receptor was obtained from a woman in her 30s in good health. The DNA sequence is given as TGCGCCAGCAATCGGGGGTCGCATAAGACAGATACGCAGTATTTT. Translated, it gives CASNRGSHKTDTQYF.